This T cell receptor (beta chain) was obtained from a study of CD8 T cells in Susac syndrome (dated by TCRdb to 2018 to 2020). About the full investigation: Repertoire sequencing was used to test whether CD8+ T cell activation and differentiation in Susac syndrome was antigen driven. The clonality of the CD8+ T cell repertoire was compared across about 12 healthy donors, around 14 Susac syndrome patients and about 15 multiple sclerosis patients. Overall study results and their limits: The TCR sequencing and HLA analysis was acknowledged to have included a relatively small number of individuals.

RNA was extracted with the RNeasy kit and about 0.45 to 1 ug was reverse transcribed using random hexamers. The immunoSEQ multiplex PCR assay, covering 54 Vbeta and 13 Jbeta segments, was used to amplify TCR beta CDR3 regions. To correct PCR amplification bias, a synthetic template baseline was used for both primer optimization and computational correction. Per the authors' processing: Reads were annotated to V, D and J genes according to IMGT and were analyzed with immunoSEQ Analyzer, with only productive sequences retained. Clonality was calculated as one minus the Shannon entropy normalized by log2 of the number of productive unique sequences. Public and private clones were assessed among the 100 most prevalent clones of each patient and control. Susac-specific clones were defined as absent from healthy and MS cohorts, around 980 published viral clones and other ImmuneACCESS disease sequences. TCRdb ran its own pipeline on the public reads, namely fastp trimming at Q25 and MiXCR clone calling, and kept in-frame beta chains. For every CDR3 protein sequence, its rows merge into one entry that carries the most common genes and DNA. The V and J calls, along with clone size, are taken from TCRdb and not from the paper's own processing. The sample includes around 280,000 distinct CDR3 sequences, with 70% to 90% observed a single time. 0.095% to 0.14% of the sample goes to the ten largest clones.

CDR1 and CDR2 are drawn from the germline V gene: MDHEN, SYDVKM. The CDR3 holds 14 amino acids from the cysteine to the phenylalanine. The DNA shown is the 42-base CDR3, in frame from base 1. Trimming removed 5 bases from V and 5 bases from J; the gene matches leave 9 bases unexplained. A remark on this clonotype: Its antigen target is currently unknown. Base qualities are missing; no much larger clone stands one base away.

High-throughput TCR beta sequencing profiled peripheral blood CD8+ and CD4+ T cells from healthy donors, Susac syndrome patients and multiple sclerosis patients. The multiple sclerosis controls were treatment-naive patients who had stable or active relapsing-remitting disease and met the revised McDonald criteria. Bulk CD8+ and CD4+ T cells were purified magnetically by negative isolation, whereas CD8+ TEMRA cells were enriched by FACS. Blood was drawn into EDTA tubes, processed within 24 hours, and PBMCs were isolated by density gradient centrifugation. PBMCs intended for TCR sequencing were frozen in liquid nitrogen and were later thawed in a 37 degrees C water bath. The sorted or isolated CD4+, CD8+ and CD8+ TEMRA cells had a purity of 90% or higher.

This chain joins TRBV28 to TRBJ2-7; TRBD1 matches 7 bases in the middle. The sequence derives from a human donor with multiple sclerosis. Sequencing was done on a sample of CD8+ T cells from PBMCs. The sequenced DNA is TGTGCCAGCAGTCCCGGCAGGGGGTTCCACGAGCAGTACTTC. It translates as CASSPGRGFHEQYF.